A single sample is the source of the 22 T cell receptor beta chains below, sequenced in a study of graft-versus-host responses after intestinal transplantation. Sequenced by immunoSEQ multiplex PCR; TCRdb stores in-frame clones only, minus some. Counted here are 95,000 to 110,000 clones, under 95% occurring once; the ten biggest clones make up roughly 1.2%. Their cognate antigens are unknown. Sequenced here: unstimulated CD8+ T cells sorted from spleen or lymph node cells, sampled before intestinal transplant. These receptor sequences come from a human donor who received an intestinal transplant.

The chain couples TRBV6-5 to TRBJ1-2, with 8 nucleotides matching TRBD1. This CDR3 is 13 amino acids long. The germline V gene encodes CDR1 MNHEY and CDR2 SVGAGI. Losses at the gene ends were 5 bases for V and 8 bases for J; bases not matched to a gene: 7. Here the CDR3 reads CASSPVGTGGYTF. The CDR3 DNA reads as TGTGCCAGCAGTCCCGTAGGGACAGGCGGCTACACCTTC.

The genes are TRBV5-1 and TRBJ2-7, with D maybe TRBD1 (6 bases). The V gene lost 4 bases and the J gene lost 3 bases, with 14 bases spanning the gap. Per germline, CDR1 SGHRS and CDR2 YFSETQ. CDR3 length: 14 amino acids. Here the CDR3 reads CASSPGTDSYEQYF. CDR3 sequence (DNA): TGCGCCAGCAGCCCCGGGACGGACAGCTACGAGCAGTACTTC. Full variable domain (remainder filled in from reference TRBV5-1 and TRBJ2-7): KAGVTQTPRYLIKTRGQQVTLSCSPISGHRSVSWYQQTPGQGLQFLFEYFSETQRNKGNFPGRFSGRQFSNSRSEMNVSTLELGDSALYLCASSPGTDSYEQYFGPGTRLTVT.

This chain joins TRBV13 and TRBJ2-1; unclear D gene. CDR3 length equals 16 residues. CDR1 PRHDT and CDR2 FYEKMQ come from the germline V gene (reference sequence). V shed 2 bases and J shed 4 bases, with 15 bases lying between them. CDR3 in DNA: TGTGCCAGCAGCTTAAATGGTCTTTCAGGATACAATGAGCAGTTCTTC. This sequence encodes CASSLNGLSGYNEQFF. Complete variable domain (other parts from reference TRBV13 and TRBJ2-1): AAGVIQSPRHLIKEKRETATLKCYPIPRHDTVYWYQQGPGQDPQFLISFYEKMQSDKGSIPDRFSAQQFSDYHSELNMSSLELGDSALYFCASSLNGLSGYNEQFFGPGTRLTVL.

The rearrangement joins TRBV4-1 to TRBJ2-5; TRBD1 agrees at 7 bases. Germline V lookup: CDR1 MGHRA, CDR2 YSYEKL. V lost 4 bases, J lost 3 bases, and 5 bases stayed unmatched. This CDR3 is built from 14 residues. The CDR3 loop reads CASSLVGQEETQYF. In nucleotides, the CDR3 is TGCGCCAGCAGCCTAGTAGGACAGGAAGAGACCCAGTACTTC.

The chain's CDR3 is CASSLGGHHEQYF. CDR3 bases: TGTGCCAGCAGCTTAGGGGGACACCACGAGCAGTACTTC. The chain carries TRBV7-9 and TRBJ2-7, with a possible D match to TRBD1 (6 bases). Germline V lookup: CDR1 SEHNR, CDR2 FQNEAQ (reference sequence). The ends were cut back, 1 base at V and 5 bases at J, with 9 bases in the middle. The CDR3 length is 13 residues.

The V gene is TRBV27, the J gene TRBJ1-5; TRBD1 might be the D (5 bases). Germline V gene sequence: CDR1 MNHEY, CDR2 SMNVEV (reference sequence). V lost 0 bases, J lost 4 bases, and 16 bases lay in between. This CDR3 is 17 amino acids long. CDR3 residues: CASSLSSQRGKNQPQHF. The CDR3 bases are TGTGCCAGCAGTTTATCGAGTCAGCGGGGGAAGAATCAGCCCCAGCATTTT.

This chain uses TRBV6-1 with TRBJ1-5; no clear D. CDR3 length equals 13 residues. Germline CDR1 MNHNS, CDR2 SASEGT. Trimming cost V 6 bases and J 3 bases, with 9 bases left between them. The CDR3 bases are TGTGCCAGCAGCGTCGGTATCAATCAGCCCCAGCATTTT. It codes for CASSVGINQPQHF.

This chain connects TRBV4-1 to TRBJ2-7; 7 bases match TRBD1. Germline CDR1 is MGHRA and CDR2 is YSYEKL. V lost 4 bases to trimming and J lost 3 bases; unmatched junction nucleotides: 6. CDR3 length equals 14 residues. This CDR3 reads CASSPWTGNYEQYF. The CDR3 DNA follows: TGCGCCAGCAGCCCGTGGACAGGAAACTACGAGCAGTACTTC.

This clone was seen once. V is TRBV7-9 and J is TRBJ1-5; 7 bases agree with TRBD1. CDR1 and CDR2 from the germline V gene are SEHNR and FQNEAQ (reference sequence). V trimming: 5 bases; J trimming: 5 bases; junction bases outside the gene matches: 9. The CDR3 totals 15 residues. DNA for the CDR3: TGTGCCAGCAGCGCCGGACAGGCGGCCCATCAGCCCCAGCATTTT. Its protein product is CASSAGQAAHQPQHF.

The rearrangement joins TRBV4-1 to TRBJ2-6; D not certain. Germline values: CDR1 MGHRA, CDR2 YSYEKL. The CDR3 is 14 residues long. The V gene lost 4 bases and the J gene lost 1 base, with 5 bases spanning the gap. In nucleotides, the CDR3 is TGCGCCAGCAGCCTCCGATCTGGGGCCAACGTCCTGACTTTC. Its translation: CASSLRSGANVLTF.

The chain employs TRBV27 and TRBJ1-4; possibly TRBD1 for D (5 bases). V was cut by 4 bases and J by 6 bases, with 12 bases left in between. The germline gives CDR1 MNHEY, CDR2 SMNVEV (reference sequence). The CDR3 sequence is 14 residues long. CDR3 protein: CASSWYLGDEKLFF. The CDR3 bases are TGTGCCAGCAGTTGGTATCTGGGGGATGAAAAACTGTTTTTT.

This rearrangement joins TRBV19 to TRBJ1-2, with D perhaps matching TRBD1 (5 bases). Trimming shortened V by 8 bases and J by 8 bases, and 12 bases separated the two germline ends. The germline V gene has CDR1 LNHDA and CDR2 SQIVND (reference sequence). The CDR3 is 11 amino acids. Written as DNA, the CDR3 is TGTGCCAGTGGTGCAGGGTGGGGCTACACCTTC. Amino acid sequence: CASGAGWGYTF. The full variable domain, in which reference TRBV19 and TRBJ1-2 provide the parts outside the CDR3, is DGGITQSPKYLFRKEGQNVTLSCEQNLNHDAMYWYRQDPGQGLRLIYYSQIVNDFQKGDIAEGYSVSREKKESFPLTVTSAQKNPTAFYLCASGAGWGYTFGSGTRLTVV.

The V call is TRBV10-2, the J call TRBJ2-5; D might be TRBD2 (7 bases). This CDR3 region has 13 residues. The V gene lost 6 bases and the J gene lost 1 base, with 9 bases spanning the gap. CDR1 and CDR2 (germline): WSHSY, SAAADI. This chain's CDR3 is CASRGGVQETQYF. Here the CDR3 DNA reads TGCGCCAGCAGAGGGGGGGTCCAAGAGACCCAGTACTTC.

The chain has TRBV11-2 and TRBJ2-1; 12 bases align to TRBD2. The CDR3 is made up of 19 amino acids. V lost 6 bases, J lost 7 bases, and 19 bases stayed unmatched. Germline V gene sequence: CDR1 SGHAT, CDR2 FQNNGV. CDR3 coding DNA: TGTGCCAGCAGACAACCTCCGGGACTAGCGGGCCCGGTAGGTAATGAGCAGTTCTTC. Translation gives CASRQPPGLAGPVGNEQFF.

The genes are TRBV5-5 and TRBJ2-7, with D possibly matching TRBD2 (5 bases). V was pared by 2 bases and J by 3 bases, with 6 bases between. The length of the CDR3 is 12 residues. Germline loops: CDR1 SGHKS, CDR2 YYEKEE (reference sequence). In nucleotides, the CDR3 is TGTGCCAGCAGCTTTGAGGGCTACGAGCAGTACTTC. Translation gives CASSFEGYEQYF.

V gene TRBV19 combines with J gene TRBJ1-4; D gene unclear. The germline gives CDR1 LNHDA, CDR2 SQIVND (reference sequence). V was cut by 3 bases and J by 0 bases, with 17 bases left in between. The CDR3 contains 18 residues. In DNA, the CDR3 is TGTGCCAGTAGTATTTCCAATCGATACTCCGCAACTAATGAAAAACTGTTTTTT. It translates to CASSISNRYSATNEKLFF.

The CDR3 region has the DNA TGTGCCAGCAGCTGGGGACACCCAACGGGGGACACTGAAGCTTTCTTT. Its translation: CASSWGHPTGDTEAFF. This chain links TRBV7-3 with TRBJ1-1, with D maybe TRBD1 (6 bases). Germline loops: CDR1 SGHTA, CDR2 FQGTGA. CDR3 size: 16 residues. The germline V and J ends were trimmed by 4 bases and 3 bases, with 18 bases remaining between them.

CDR3: CASSSPHRGGTETQYF. In DNA, the CDR3 is TGTGCCAGCAGCTCCCCGCATAGGGGGGGTACGGAGACCCAGTACTTC. The chain uses TRBV11-3 and TRBJ2-5, with a tentative D call TRBD2 (7 bases). The CDR3 totals 16 residues. Trimming removed 4 bases from V and 5 bases from J, with 20 bases in between. Germline V gene lookup returns CDR1 SGHNT and CDR2 YENEEA.

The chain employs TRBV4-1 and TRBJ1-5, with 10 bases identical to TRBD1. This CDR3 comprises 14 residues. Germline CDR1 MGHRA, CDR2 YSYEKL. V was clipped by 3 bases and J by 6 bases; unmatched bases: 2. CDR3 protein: CASSQTGGSQPQHF. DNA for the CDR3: TGCGCCAGCAGCCAGACAGGGGGCAGTCAGCCCCAGCATTTT.

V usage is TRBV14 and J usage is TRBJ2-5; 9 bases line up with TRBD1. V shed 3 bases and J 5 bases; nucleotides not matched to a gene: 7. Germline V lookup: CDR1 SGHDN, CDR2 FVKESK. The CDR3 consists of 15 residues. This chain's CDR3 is CASSQGQGYGETQYF. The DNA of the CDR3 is TGTGCCAGCAGCCAGGGACAGGGTTATGGGGAGACCCAGTACTTC.

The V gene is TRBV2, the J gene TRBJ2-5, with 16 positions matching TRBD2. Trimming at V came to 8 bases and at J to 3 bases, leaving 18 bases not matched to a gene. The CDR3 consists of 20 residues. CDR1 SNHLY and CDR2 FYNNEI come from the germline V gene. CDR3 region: CASCTGTSGGAHPLKETQYF. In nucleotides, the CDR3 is TGTGCCAGCTGTACCGGGACTAGCGGGGGGGCCCACCCATTAAAAGAGACCCAGTACTTC.

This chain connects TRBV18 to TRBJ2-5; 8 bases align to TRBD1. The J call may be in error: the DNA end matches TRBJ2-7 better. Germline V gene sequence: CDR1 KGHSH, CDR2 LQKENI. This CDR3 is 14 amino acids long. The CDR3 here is CASSPRDRLYEQYF. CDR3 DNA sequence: TGTGCCAGCTCACCACGGGACAGGCTCTACGAGCAGTACTTC.